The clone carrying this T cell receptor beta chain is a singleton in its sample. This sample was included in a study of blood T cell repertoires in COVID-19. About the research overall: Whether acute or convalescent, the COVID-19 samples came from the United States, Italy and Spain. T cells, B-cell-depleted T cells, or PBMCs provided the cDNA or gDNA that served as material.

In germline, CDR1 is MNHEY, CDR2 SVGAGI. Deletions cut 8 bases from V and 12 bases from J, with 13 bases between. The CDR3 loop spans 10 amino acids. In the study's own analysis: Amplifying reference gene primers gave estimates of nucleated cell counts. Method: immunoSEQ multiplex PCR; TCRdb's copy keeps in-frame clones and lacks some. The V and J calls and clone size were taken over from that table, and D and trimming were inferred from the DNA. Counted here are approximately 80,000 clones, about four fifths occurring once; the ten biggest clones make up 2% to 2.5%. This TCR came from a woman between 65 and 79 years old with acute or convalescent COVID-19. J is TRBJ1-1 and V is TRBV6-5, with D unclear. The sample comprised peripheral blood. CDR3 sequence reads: CASPIPSSFF. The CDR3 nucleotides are TGTGCCAGCCCTATCCCTTCGTCTTTCTTT.